These 21 T cell receptor beta chains came from one sample sequenced in a study of spatial heterogeneity in lung cancer (dated by TCRdb to the late 2010s). The sample's time point, from its label and the paper: sample taken at primary tumor resection. Whole RNA extracted from tumor and nontumor lung tissue, or from cryopreserved PBMC samples, was used for TCR sequencing without cell sorting. Library creation used 5' RACE. Sequencing was performed on a NextSeq 500. In TCRdb, the public reads were trimmed at Q25 with fastp and aligned with MiXCR, with productive beta chains retained. When rows share a CDR3 protein, they turn into one entry using the most common DNA and genes. The sample data list 6,000 to 9,500 distinct CDR3 sequences, and 5% to 6.5% of these were observed just once. Of the sample, 35% to 40% is held by the ten largest clones. The sample was PBMCs, taken at surgery. The receptors were sampled from a male donor with early-stage non-small cell lung cancer.

This clonotype was recorded at least ten times. This chain links TRBV7-6 with TRBJ1-1; tentative D call: TRBD1 (6 bases). The CDR3 totals 14 residues. The V gene lost 4 bases and the J gene lost 6 bases, with 15 bases spanning the gap. The germline V gene encodes CDR1 SGHVS and CDR2 FNYEAQ. CDR3 DNA: TGTGCCAGCAGCTCCCCAGGGGCGAGCTCTGAAGCTTTCTTT. Encoded protein: CASSSPGASSEAFF.

This clonotype came up many times. The chain has TRBV7-2 and TRBJ2-1; perhaps TRBD1 as D (6 bases). The CDR3 has 12 residues. Germline V CDR1 and CDR2: SGHTA, FQGNSA. Trimming cost V 6 bases and J 8 bases, with 11 bases left between them. The CDR3 spells CASSQDSHEQFF. The CDR3 DNA is TGTGCCAGCAGTCAGGACAGCCATGAGCAGTTCTTC.

This clonotype appeared many times. The CDR3 loop reads CASSLSGRRQGSTDTQYF. CDR3 sequence (DNA): TGTGCCAGCAGCTTATCGGGTCGACGACAGGGAAGCACAGATACGCAGTATTTT. The V call is TRBV7-2, the J call TRBJ2-3; 7 positions match TRBD1. The germline CDR1 and CDR2 sequences are SGHTA and FQGNSA. The junction had 11 bases not matched to a gene; V was cut back by 2 bases and J by 0 bases. The CDR3 length is 18 residues.

This clonotype was observed at least ten times. The chain couples TRBV29-1 to TRBJ2-7; D perhaps matches TRBD1 (7 bases). The CDR3 runs to 16 residues. The V and J ends lost 0 bases and 4 bases respectively, with 19 bases between them. The germline CDR1 and CDR2 sequences are SQVTM and ANQGSEA. The DNA for the CDR3 is TGCAGCGTTGAAGACCTCTCAGGGCAGGGGGGTTACGAGCAGTACTTC. Its translation is CSVEDLSGQGGYEQYF.

The J gene is TRBJ2-5, the V gene TRBV27, with D unclear. The germline CDR1 and CDR2 sequences are MNHEY and SMNVEV (reference sequence). The CDR3 has 14 amino acids. With 4 bases removed from V and 2 bases from J, the gap between germline ends came to 11 bases. The chain's CDR3 is CASSSPGRQETQYF. CDR3 DNA: TGTGCCAGCAGTTCCCCCGGCAGGCAAGAGACCCAGTACTTC.

This clonotype has ten or more counts. V and J are TRBV6-2 or TRBV6-3 and TRBJ1-2; 8 positions agree with TRBD1. Unmatched junction bases numbered 4, after V lost 0 bases and J lost 4 bases. Germline lookup yields CDR1 MNHEY and CDR2 SVGEGT. This CDR3 region has 15 residues. CDR3: CASSYSTGATYGYTF. The CDR3 DNA is TGTGCCAGCAGTTACTCGACAGGGGCAACCTATGGCTACACCTTC.

The chain couples TRBV19 to TRBJ2-7; 8 positions match TRBD1. Germline loops: CDR1 LNHDA, CDR2 SQIVND (reference sequence). V lost 5 bases to trimming and J lost 3 bases; unmatched junction nucleotides: 9. CDR3 length equals 15 residues. CDR3 residues: CASSAETGVLYEQYF. The CDR3 bases are TGTGCCAGTAGTGCGGAGACAGGGGTTCTCTACGAGCAGTACTTC.

This clonotype has a count of ten or more. The rearrangement joins TRBV12-3 or TRBV12-4 to TRBJ2-7; D gene unclear. The V gene lost 4 bases and the J gene lost 3 bases, with 13 bases spanning the gap. The CDR3 spans 14 residues. Here the CDR3 reads CASSYHVDLYEQYF. The CDR3 nucleotides read TGTGCCAGCAGTTACCACGTTGATCTCTACGAGCAGTACTTC.

This clonotype was picked up many times. The chain combines TRBV7-2 with TRBJ2-1; D uncertain. The CDR3 is 15 amino acids. Trimming pared 1 base from V and 2 bases from J, leaving 9 bases between. Germline V gene data show CDR1 as SGHTA and CDR2 as FQGNSA. CDR3 in amino acids: CASSLVPGTYNEQFF. CDR3 sequence (DNA): TGTGCCAGCAGCTTAGTTCCAGGAACCTACAATGAGCAGTTCTTC. Full variable domain (remainder filled in from reference TRBV7-2 and TRBJ2-1): GAGVSQSPSNKVTEKGKDVELRCDPISGHTALYWYRQSLGQGLEFLIYFQGNSAPDKSGLPSDRFSAERTGGSVSTLTIQRTQQEDSAVYLCASSLVPGTYNEQFFGPGTRLTVL.

This clonotype showed up many times. J is TRBJ2-3 and V is TRBV2; tentative D call: TRBD1 (5 bases). This CDR3 contains 15 residues. The V end lost 9 bases, the J end lost 1 base, and 17 bases lay between the germline ends. Germline V gene data show CDR1 as SNHLY and CDR2 as FYNNEI. The CDR3 loop is CARSSGAPRTDTQYF. The CDR3 nucleotides are TGTGCCAGATCGTCTGGGGCCCCCCGCACAGATACGCAGTATTTT.

This clonotype was seen ten or more times. The CDR3 region is CSARDWQGPQHF. The CDR3 coding sequence is TGCAGTGCTAGAGATTGGCAGGGACCCCAGCATTTT. This chain uses TRBV20-1 with TRBJ1-5; the D gene is possibly TRBD1 (5 bases). Trimming shortened V by 0 bases and J by 10 bases, and 10 bases separated the two germline ends. The CDR3 totals 12 residues. The germline V gene encodes CDR1 DFQATT and CDR2 SNEGSKA (reference sequence).

This clonotype was counted at least ten times. V gene TRBV7-2 combines with J gene TRBJ2-1, with TRBD2 matching over 8 bases. Germline V CDR1 and CDR2: SGHTA, FQGNSA. The junction had 4 bases not matched to a gene; V was cut back by 0 bases and J by 3 bases. This CDR3 has 16 residues. CDR3 sequence reads: CASSLASGVLYNEQFF. CDR3 DNA sequence: TGTGCCAGCAGCTTAGCTAGCGGGGTACTCTACAATGAGCAGTTCTTC.

Ten or more counts support this clonotype. This sequence joins TRBV12-3 or TRBV12-4 and TRBJ2-5; 7 nucleotides agree with TRBD2. J gave up 4 bases and V 2 bases, and 7 bases lay outside the gene matches. The CDR3 is 15 amino acids. This CDR3 is CASSLRAGEVETQYF. For the CDR3, the DNA is TGTGCCAGCAGTTTAAGGGCGGGAGAGGTAGAGACCCAGTACTTC.

This clonotype occurred many times. In nucleotides, the CDR3 is TGTGCCATCAGAGAAACCTATAATTCACCCCTCCACTTT. Its protein is CAIRETYNSPLHF. The V gene is TRBV12-3 or TRBV12-4, the J gene TRBJ1-6; D is ambiguous. V was trimmed by 10 bases and J by 2 bases, leaving 9 bases between them. This CDR3 is 13 amino acids long.

This clonotype turned up a few times. V is TRBV6-5 and J is TRBJ2-5, with D possibly called TRBD1 or TRBD2 (5 bases each). Germline lookup yields CDR1 MNHEY and CDR2 SVGAGI. Trimming removed 6 bases from V and 2 bases from J, with 16 bases in between. The CDR3 extends over 15 amino acids. Here the CDR3 DNA reads TGTGCCAGCAGACGCAGTGGGGGTGGACAAGAGACCCAGTACTTC. Translating gives CASRRSGGGQETQYF.

This clonotype has at least ten counts. V and J are TRBV29-1 and TRBJ2-1; TRBD1 is a possible D gene (6 bases). The CDR3 extends over 13 amino acids. Trimming shortened V by 5 bases and J by 7 bases, and 15 bases separated the two germline ends. The germline V gene encodes CDR1 SQVTM and CDR2 ANQGSEA. The CDR3 DNA follows: TGCAGCGTTCCATATGTGAGGGGGAATGAGCAGTTCTTC. It is translated as CSVPYVRGNEQFF.

Ten or more counts support this clonotype. This chain links TRBV19 with TRBJ2-7; 10 bases match TRBD1. The CDR3 extends over 15 amino acids. Germline assignment: CDR1 LNHDA and CDR2 SQIVND (reference sequence). V shed 3 bases, J shed 1 base, and the junction held 3 bases outside the gene matches. The CDR3 region has the DNA TGTGCCAGTAGTATTCGGACAGGGGGTTCCTACGAGCAGTACTTC. This translates into CASSIRTGGSYEQYF.

The table lists this clonotype with many counts. The CDR3 bases are TGTGCCAGCAGTCCAGGCTATGTCTATGGCTACACCTTC. This encodes CASSPGYVYGYTF. The chain uses TRBV28 and TRBJ1-2; D is unresolved. Between the trimmed V and J ends, which lost 5 bases and 4 bases, there was a span of 11 bases. CDR1 and CDR2 (germline): MDHEN, SYDVKM. The CDR3 extends over 13 amino acids.

This chain links TRBV28 with TRBJ2-7; D gene uncertain. The CDR3 length is 14 residues. Germline loops: CDR1 MDHEN, CDR2 SYDVKM. V was clipped by 7 bases and J by 1 base, with 14 bases between them. The CDR3 DNA reads TGTGCCAGCACCCTAAGCTTCAGGTCCTACGAGCAGTACTTC. Protein product: CASTLSFRSYEQYF.

The V and J genes are TRBV6-5 and TRBJ1-1; TRBD1 matches at 9 bases. J lost 2 bases, V lost 7 bases, and 2 bases had no gene match. The CDR3 totals 13 residues. Looked up from germline, CDR1 is MNHEY and CDR2 is SVGAGI. The CDR3 DNA sequence: TGTGCCAGCAACAGGGGGCCTAACACTGAAGCTTTCTTT. This sequence encodes CASNRGPNTEAFF.

This clonotype is classed as medium-sized. The chain links TRBV5-1 to TRBJ2-6, with D tentatively TRBD1 or TRBD2 (6 bases each). Germline-derived CDR1 and CDR2 are SGHRS and YFSETQ. Trimming stripped 3 bases from V and 0 bases from J, with 16 bases between. This CDR3 has 18 residues. The CDR3: CASSYEGGFHSGANVLTF. As DNA, the CDR3 is TGCGCCAGCAGCTACGAGGGGGGCTTCCACTCTGGGGCCAACGTCCTGACTTTC.